The clone carrying this T cell receptor (beta chain) has only a few counts. Its antigen is as yet unknown. This CDR3 is 13 amino acids long. Trimming removed 0 bases from V and 6 bases from J, with 9 bases in between. Germline V CDR1 and CDR2: GTSNPN, SVGIG (reference sequence). As every portion of the isolated RNA was reverse transcribed, the sequencing read expressed TCRB transcripts. Sequencing was performed with immunoSEQ multiplex PCR; in TCRdb, only in-frame clones are kept and a portion is missing. The sample has more than 350,000 clones, around 10% seen once; the top ten hold over 0.04%. The entry originates in a study of beta chain features in type 1 diabetes. Study-wide results and caveats: Type 1 diabetes patients had VDJ junctions that carried fewer insertions and more deletions. Researchers report that Type 1 diabetes patients had moderately but significantly shorter TCRB CDR3s across all four CD4+ subsets.

Sequences were obtained from naive CD4+ T cells from blood. This sequence originates from a woman between 18 and 30 years old in good health. V usage is TRBV30 and J usage is TRBJ2-1; no firm D call. The CDR3 loop is CAWSVERFNEQFF. In DNA form, the CDR3 reads TGTGCCTGGAGTGTAGAGAGGTTCAATGAGCAGTTCTTC. Full variable domain (remainder filled in from reference TRBV30 and TRBJ2-1): SQTIHQWPATLVQPVGSPLSLECTVEGTSNPNLYWYRQAAGRGLQLLFYSVGIGQISSEVPQNLSASRPQDRQFILSSKKLLLSDSGFYLCAWSVERFNEQFFGPGTRLTVL.